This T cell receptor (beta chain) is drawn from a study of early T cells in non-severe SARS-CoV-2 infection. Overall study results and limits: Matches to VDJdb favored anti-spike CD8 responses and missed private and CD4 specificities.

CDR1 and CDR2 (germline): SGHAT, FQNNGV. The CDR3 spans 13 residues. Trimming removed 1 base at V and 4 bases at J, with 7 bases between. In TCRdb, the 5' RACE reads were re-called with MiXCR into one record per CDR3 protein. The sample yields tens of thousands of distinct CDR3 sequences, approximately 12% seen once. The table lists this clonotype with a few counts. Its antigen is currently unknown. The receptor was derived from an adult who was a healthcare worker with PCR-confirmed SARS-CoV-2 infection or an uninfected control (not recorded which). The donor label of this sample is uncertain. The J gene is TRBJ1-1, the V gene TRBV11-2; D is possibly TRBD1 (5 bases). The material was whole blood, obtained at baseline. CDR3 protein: CASSLGRGTEAFF. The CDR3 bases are TGTGCCAGCAGCTTAGGTAGGGGCACTGAAGCTTTCTTT.